This T cell receptor beta chain stems from a study of regulatory T cells in long-lasting Graves disease. Study outcomes and limitations: TRBV28 was favored in persistent disease, as were TRBJ1-2 and TRBJ2-5.

For this clonotype: The antigen is unknown.

CDR3-region Arm-PCR and iRepertoire HTBI primers produced the TCR beta libraries. TCRdb re-derived calls from the multiplex PCR reads in MiXCR, one entry per CDR3 protein. Here the sample spans over 500,000 distinct CDR3 sequences, about 16% being singletons. The time point was: newly diagnosed GD, antithyroid drugs for less than 3 months. Extracted PBMC RNA gave rise to the TCR library. Trimming shortened V by 4 bases and J by 0 bases, and 10 bases separated the two germline ends. This CDR3 has 14 amino acids. The germline CDR1 and CDR2 sequences are SQVTM and ANQGSEA. The sample was also linked to a second study, of T cells in Graves' hyperthyroidism and ophthalmopathy. That report notes: A first-round RT-PCR of the TCR CDR3 used the HTBI primer set.

J is TRBJ1-3 and V is TRBV29-1, with D unresolved. The source material was peripheral blood mononuclear cells (PBMCs), sampled at new diagnosis, from a patient treated with antithyroid drugs. This receptor was taken from a man younger than 30 with Graves disease. The chain's CDR3 is CSVASVNSGNTIYF. The CDR3 nucleotides read TGCAGCGTTGCCTCGGTTAACTCTGGAAACACCATATATTTT. Complete variable domain (other parts from reference TRBV29-1 and TRBJ1-3): SAVISQKPSRDICQRGTSLTIQCQVDSQVTMMFWYRQQPGQSLTLIATANQGSEATYESGFVIDKFPISRPNLTFSTLTVSNMSPEDSSIYLCSVASVNSGNTIYFGEGSWLTVV.